These 30 T cell receptor beta chains were all obtained from the same sample, sequenced in a study of early T cells in non-severe SARS-CoV-2 infection. One entry per CDR3 protein results from TCRdb running MiXCR on the 5' RACE reads. The sample carries some 30,000 distinct CDR3 sequences, 8% to 9.5% recorded once. Source material: whole blood. The receptors shown here come from an adult who was a healthcare worker with PCR-confirmed SARS-CoV-2 infection or an uninfected control (not recorded which).

This clonotype was observed at least ten times. The V and J genes are TRBV29-1 and TRBJ1-2; D is ambiguous. This CDR3 region has 11 residues. Germline V lookup: CDR1 SQVTM, CDR2 ANQGSEA. V was cut by 8 bases and J by 8 bases, with 15 bases left in between. CDR3: CSFFWGRGYTF. In nucleotides, the CDR3 is TGCAGCTTCTTTTGGGGTAGGGGCTACACCTTC.

At least ten counts were recorded for this clonotype. The chain employs TRBV20-1 and TRBJ1-1; D gene uncertain. V was shortened by 6 bases and J by 2 bases, with 13 bases between the two germline ends. Germline V gene data show CDR1 as DFQATT and CDR2 as SNEGSKA (reference sequence). The CDR3 is 13 residues long. This CDR3 reads CSARYEVNTEAFF. The CDR3 nucleotides read TGCAGTGCGCGGTACGAGGTTAACACTGAAGCTTTCTTT.

This clonotype was found many times. The chain couples TRBV29-1 to TRBJ2-2, with 10 bases that match TRBD1. Trimming took 6 bases from V and 7 from J; bases not matched to a gene: 8. This CDR3 comprises 14 residues. Per germline, CDR1 SQVTM and CDR2 ANQGSEA. CDR3: CSVADRGQGGELFF. The CDR3 DNA is TGCAGCGTCGCAGACAGGGGGCAGGGCGGGGAGCTGTTTTTT.

The chain recombines TRBV20-1 with TRBJ2-3; D call uncertain. V was cut by 5 bases and J by 4 bases, with 7 bases left in between. This CDR3 spans 11 amino acids. Germline V gene sequence: CDR1 DFQATT, CDR2 SNEGSKA (reference sequence). CDR3 loop: CSAPRADTQYF. CDR3 DNA sequence: TGCAGTGCTCCTAGGGCAGATACGCAGTATTTT.

The rearrangement uses TRBV10-3 and TRBJ2-7; D is perhaps TRBD2 (7 bases). This CDR3 is 13 amino acids long. V lost 11 bases and J 3 bases, leaving 17 bases between the germline ends. CDR1 and CDR2 (germline): ENHRY, SYGVKD. In DNA form, the CDR3 reads TGTGCCTACTCAGGGGAGGGAAACTACGAGCAGTACTTC. Protein product: CAYSGEGNYEQYF.

The chain links TRBV2 to TRBJ1-5; TRBD1 is a possible D gene (6 bases). Looked up from germline, CDR1 is SNHLY and CDR2 is FYNNEI. The CDR3 runs 16 residues. The ends were cut back, 2 bases at V and 3 bases at J, with 14 bases in the middle. The CDR3 spells CASSETRGRANQPQHF. As DNA, the CDR3 is TGTGCCAGCAGTGAAACTAGGGGGAGGGCCAATCAGCCCCAGCATTTT.

This clonotype occurred many times. The J gene is TRBJ1-6, the V gene TRBV19, with a possible D match to TRBD1 (6 bases). This CDR3 spans 16 amino acids. Germline lookup yields CDR1 LNHDA and CDR2 SQIVND (reference sequence). V was trimmed by 3 bases and J by 7 bases, leaving 16 bases between them. The CDR3 DNA follows: TGTGCCAGTAGTATGTCCCGACAGGTCCGAAATTCACCCCTCCACTTT. Its translation: CASSMSRQVRNSPLHF.

In this sample, this clonotype turned up many times. The chain combines TRBV6-1 with TRBJ2-5; D unresolved. Germline V gene lookup returns CDR1 MNHNS and CDR2 SASEGT. This CDR3 spans 13 amino acids. V was shortened by 6 bases and J by 5 bases, with 13 bases between the two germline ends. CDR3 sequence: CASSLARLETQYF. For the CDR3, the DNA is TGTGCCAGCAGCCTGGCCCGGCTGGAGACCCAGTACTTC.

This clonotype was counted at least ten times. The chain recombines TRBV19 with TRBJ2-5; perhaps TRBD1 as D (5 bases). Germline CDR1 and CDR2: LNHDA and SQIVND (reference sequence). The length of the CDR3 is 14 residues. V was trimmed by 3 bases and J by 0 bases, leaving 8 bases between them. The CDR3 is CASSIAGNQETQYF. CDR3 coding DNA: TGTGCCAGTAGTATCGCAGGGAACCAAGAGACCCAGTACTTC.

The sample holds many counts of this clonotype. The genes are TRBV6-4 and TRBJ2-3; 12 nucleotides line up with TRBD2. Germline CDR1 is MRHNA and CDR2 is SNTAGT. After removal of 5 bases from V and 5 bases from J, the junction contained 8 bases not matched to a gene. The CDR3 consists of 16 residues. The CDR3 loop is CASSRLAGEPGDTQYF. The CDR3 bases are TGTGCCAGCAGTCGACTAGCGGGGGAGCCTGGAGATACGCAGTATTTT.

Here the CDR3 reads CASSQGPGQPQHF. The CDR3, as DNA: TGTGCCAGCAGCCAGGGACCGGGGCAGCCCCAGCATTTT. The rearrangement joins TRBV7-2 to TRBJ1-5; the D gene is possibly TRBD1 (5 bases). With 5 bases removed from V and 7 bases from J, the gap between germline ends came to 12 bases. The CDR3 is 13 residues long. Germline loops: CDR1 SGHTA, CDR2 FQGNSA.

V gene TRBV27 combines with J gene TRBJ2-7, with 7 bases lining up with TRBD1. In germline, CDR1 is MNHEY, CDR2 SMNVEV (reference sequence). CDR3 length: 13 amino acids. J was trimmed by 3 bases and V by 5 bases; bases with no gene match: 4. CDR3 coding DNA: TGTGCCAGCAGTCCGGACAGGTTCTACGAGCAGTACTTC. This sequence encodes CASSPDRFYEQYF.

Ten or more counts support this clonotype. The chain has TRBV2 and TRBJ2-3; D tentatively fits TRBD1 or TRBD2 (6 bases each). Germline CDR1 SNHLY, CDR2 FYNNEI. V lost 9 bases and J lost 1, with 17 bases in between. The CDR3 length is 15 residues. CDR3 bases: TGTGCCAGTCGGGGGACAACCTCTGGCACAGATACGCAGTATTTT. Its protein is CASRGTTSGTDTQYF.

The CDR3 sequence: CAINAGVKTEQFF. The CDR3 nucleotides read TGTGCCATCAATGCCGGGGTTAAGACTGAGCAGTTCTTC. V is TRBV10-3 and J is TRBJ2-1, with D tentatively TRBD2 (5 bases). Trimming removed 7 bases from V and 9 bases from J, with 16 bases in between. This CDR3 contains 13 residues. CDR1 is ENHRY and CDR2 is SYGVKD in the germline V gene.

There are many counts of this clonotype. The CDR3 nucleotides are TGTGCCAGCAGCCAAGGAGTCGTAACGGGGGGGTACCAAGAGACCCAGTACTTC. Its protein is CASSQGVVTGGYQETQYF. The chain is built from TRBV14 and TRBJ2-5, with 8 nucleotides matching TRBD2. J lost 0 bases, V lost 1 base, and 10 bases had no gene match. Germline CDR1 reads SGHDN; CDR2 reads FVKESK. The CDR3 runs 18 residues.

This clonotype has only a few counts. V usage is TRBV30 and J usage is TRBJ2-6; D call uncertain. The CDR3 covers 17 residues. Between the trimmed V and J ends, which lost 0 bases and 0 bases, there was a span of 12 bases. Germline V gene data show CDR1 as GTSNPN and CDR2 as SVGIG (reference sequence). This CDR3 is CAWSVFGTFSGANVLTF. CDR3 DNA: TGTGCCTGGAGTGTTTTCGGTACATTCTCTGGGGCCAACGTCCTGACTTTC.

This clonotype was counted many times. The chain recombines TRBV13 with TRBJ2-7, with D possibly being TRBD1 (6 bases). This CDR3 region has 14 residues. Germline V gives CDR1 PRHDT, CDR2 FYEKMQ (reference sequence). V was cut by 5 bases and J by 7 bases, with 18 bases left in between. The CDR3 DNA is TGTGCCAGCAGCGCGGACAGTGGAGAGGGGGAGCAGTACTTC. Translation gives CASSADSGEGEQYF.

The sample holds a few counts of this clonotype. As DNA, the CDR3 is TGTGCCAGCAGGTCGACAGGGGTGCGAGATACGCAGTATTTT. This translates into CASRSTGVRDTQYF. The chain has TRBV12-3 or TRBV12-4 and TRBJ2-3, with 8 bases identical to TRBD1. V was clipped by 6 bases and J by 5 bases; unmatched bases: 7. There are 14 residues in the CDR3.

Only a few counts were recorded for this clonotype. The chain couples TRBV20-1 to TRBJ1-6; weak D call: TRBD1 (6 bases). Deletions cut 5 bases from V and 6 bases from J, with 32 bases between. The CDR3 totals 20 residues. Germline CDR1 is DFQATT and CDR2 is SNEGSKA (reference sequence). DNA for the CDR3: TGCAGTGCTGGGGGCGCGGATGCACAAGCGGCTACCGGATTTAATTCACCCCTCCACTTT. Its protein is CSAGGADAQAATGFNSPLHF.

This clonotype was seen repeatedly, ten times or more. V and J are TRBV5-1 and TRBJ2-1; possibly TRBD1 for D (6 bases). Looked up from germline, CDR1 is SGHRS and CDR2 is YFSETQ. V lost 2 bases and J 0 bases, leaving 9 bases between the germline ends. The CDR3 is 15 residues long. The CDR3 sequence is CASSFRDTSYNEQFF. The CDR3, as DNA: TGCGCCAGCAGCTTCCGGGACACCTCCTACAATGAGCAGTTCTTC.

This clonotype has ten or more counts. The chain carries TRBV29-1 and TRBJ1-6, with TRBD1 matching 8 bases. The germline V gene has CDR1 SQVTM and CDR2 ANQGSEA. The CDR3 consists of 12 residues. Trimming took 4 bases from V and 7 from J; bases not matched to a gene: 0. In DNA form, the CDR3 reads TGCAGCGTTGGGACAGGGAATTCACCCCTCCACTTT. Translated: CSVGTGNSPLHF.

The chain is built from TRBV5-1 and TRBJ1-3, with D uncertain. V gave up 4 bases and J gave up 1 base, with 12 bases separating them. Per the germline V gene, CDR1 is SGHRS and CDR2 is YFSETQ. The CDR3 runs to 15 residues. This CDR3 reads CASSPDRVSGNTIYF. The CDR3 coding sequence is TGCGCCAGCAGCCCCGACCGGGTTTCTGGAAACACCATATATTTT.

The chain recombines TRBV5-1 with TRBJ2-2; D ambiguous. CDR3 length: 15 amino acids. Trimming stripped 0 bases from V and 4 bases from J, with 10 bases between. Germline CDR1 is SGHRS and CDR2 is YFSETQ. The CDR3 DNA follows: TGCGCCAGCAGCTTGGTTGAAACTACCACCGGGGAGCTGTTTTTT. Translating it yields CASSLVETTTGELFF. The variable domain in full, with the rest retrieved from reference TRBV5-1 and TRBJ2-2, is KAGVTQTPRYLIKTRGQQVTLSCSPISGHRSVSWYQQTPGQGLQFLFEYFSETQRNKGNFPGRFSGRQFSNSRSEMNVSTLELGDSALYLCASSLVETTTGELFFGEGSRLTVL.

This clonotype came up many times. One end of the junction fails to match germline, which may point to a read error. The chain recombines TRBV9 with TRBJ1-6, with D hard to call. The CDR3 extends over 15 amino acids. Germline V gene lookup returns CDR1 SGDLS and CDR2 YYNGEE. The CDR3 loop reads CASSVSEGYSSPLHF. The DNA of the CDR3 is TGTGCCAGCAGCGTATCAGAGGGATATAGTTCACCCCTCCACTTT. Together with reference TRBV9 and TRBJ1-6, the CDR3 gives the full variable domain: DSGVTQTPKHLITATGQRVTLRCSPRSGDLSVYWYQQSLDQGLQFLIQYYNGEERAKGNILERFSAQQFPDLHSELNLSSLELGDSALYFCASSVSEGYSSPLHFGNGTRLTVT.

There are many counts of this clonotype. The rearrangement uses TRBV10-3 and TRBJ2-5; 7 bases align to TRBD1. CDR3 size: 14 residues. The V gene end was trimmed by 8 bases and the J gene end by 2 bases; junction bases not matched to a gene: 8. Germline V CDR1 and CDR2: ENHRY, SYGVKD. The CDR3 region is CAIRETGRQETQYF. The CDR3, as DNA: TGTGCCATCCGAGAGACAGGGAGACAAGAGACCCAGTACTTC.

The chain carries TRBV13 and TRBJ1-6, with TRBD1 identical over 9 bases. V shed 3 bases and J 7 bases; nucleotides not matched to a gene: 4. This CDR3 contains 15 residues. CDR1 is PRHDT, CDR2 FYEKMQ, per germline (reference sequence). CDR3 residues: CASSLGTGLNSPLHF. CDR3 DNA sequence: TGTGCCAGCAGCTTGGGGACAGGGCTAAATTCACCCCTCCACTTT.

Concerning this clonotype itself: This could be a read error, since a much larger clone is one nucleotide away. The chain uses TRBV7-9 and TRBJ1-2, with a tentative D call TRBD1 (5 bases). Per the germline V gene, CDR1 is SEHNR and CDR2 is FQNEAQ (reference sequence). CDR3 size: 14 residues. CDR3 DNA: TGTGCCTGCAGCTTAGCGACAGAAAACTATGGCTACACCTTC. Translating gives CACSLATENYGYTF.

This clonotype was counted only a few times. The V and J genes are TRBV6-5 and TRBJ1-1, with D possibly being TRBD1 (5 bases). The V gene's germline CDR1 is MNHEY and CDR2 SVGAGI. Trimming pared 0 bases from V and 1 base from J, leaving 15 bases between. The CDR3 length is 17 residues. The CDR3: CASSYSVLGGANTEAFF. CDR3 coding DNA: TGTGCCAGCAGTTACTCGGTTCTCGGAGGGGCGAACACTGAAGCTTTCTTT.

This clonotype is termed medium-sized. The chain uses TRBV6-6 and TRBJ1-1; possibly TRBD1 for D (5 bases). This CDR3 spans 12 amino acids. V was pared by 6 bases and J by 4 bases, with 9 bases between. The V gene's germline CDR1 is MNHNY and CDR2 SVGAGI (reference sequence). CDR3 sequence: CASRTGGTEAFF. CDR3 bases: TGTGCCAGCAGAACAGGTGGCACTGAAGCTTTCTTT.

This clonotype was seen many times. The chain couples TRBV2 to TRBJ2-1, with a possible D match to TRBD2 (5 bases). Trimming took 6 bases from V and 3 from J, leaving 12 bases between them. Looked up from germline, CDR1 is SNHLY and CDR2 is FYNNEI. The CDR3 sequence is 14 residues long. In nucleotides, the CDR3 is TGTGCCAGCAGGCGCGAGCGGAACTACAATGAGCAGTTCTTC. Protein product: CASRRERNYNEQFF. The whole variable domain, filled in from reference TRBV2 and TRBJ2-1, reads EPEVTQTPSHQVTQMGQEVILRCVPISNHLYFYWYRQILGQKVEFLVSFYNNEISEKSEIFDDQFSVERPDGSNFTLKIRSTKLEDSAMYFCASRRERNYNEQFFGPGTRLTVL.